Each of the 21 T cell receptor beta chains below was sequenced from the same sample in a study of blood T cells in healthy people across ages. Combining a sample-barcoded 5' primer with a J-beta primer mix, a second PCR ran for about 6 to 12 cycles. TCRdb independently ran MiXCR on the 5' RACE reads; one entry per CDR3 protein. The table has approximately 800,000 distinct CDR3 sequences, 40% to 65% seen once. Sequenced sample: blood. The receptors derive from an elderly man in good health.

This clonotype was observed a handful of times. The genes are TRBV20-1 and TRBJ2-7; 12 nucleotides agree with TRBD2. V was pared by 3 bases and J by 0 bases, with 6 bases of the junction left unmatched. The germline V gene has CDR1 DFQATT and CDR2 SNEGSKA (reference sequence). This CDR3 contains 16 residues. The CDR3 region is CSASASGRESSYEQYF. The CDR3 nucleotides are TGCAGTGCTAGTGCTAGCGGGAGGGAGAGCTCCTACGAGCAGTACTTC.

This clonotype has a handful of counts. V gene TRBV5-1 combines with J gene TRBJ2-5, with 7 bases fitting TRBD2. Trimming removed 0 bases from V and 0 bases from J; junction bases left unmatched: 5. Germline V gives CDR1 SGHRS, CDR2 YFSETQ. This CDR3 has 16 residues. As DNA, the CDR3 is TGCGCCAGCAGCTTGGGAGGCAGCGGGAACCAAGAGACCCAGTACTTC. As protein: CASSLGGSGNQETQYF.

CDR3 nucleotides: TGTGCCAGCAGCTTAGAGGGTGATAGCGGCTACGAGCAGTACTTC. Translation: CASSLEGDSGYEQYF. The V gene is TRBV11-2, the J gene TRBJ2-7; possibly TRBD2 for D (6 bases). The CDR3 spans 15 residues. The V gene lost 0 bases and the J gene lost 3 bases, with 12 bases spanning the gap. In germline, CDR1 is SGHAT, CDR2 FQNNGV.

The table lists this clonotype with many counts. This chain joins TRBV20-1 and TRBJ2-1; D may be TRBD1 or TRBD2 (6 bases each). Germline V gene data show CDR1 as DFQATT and CDR2 as SNEGSKA (reference sequence). V lost 2 bases to trimming and J lost 5 bases, with 13 bases between them. The CDR3 has 14 residues. DNA of the CDR3: TGCAGTGCTAGACTGCAGGGGAGGAACAATGAGCAGTTCTTC. It specifies CSARLQGRNNEQFF.

The rearrangement joins TRBV25-1 to TRBJ2-5; perhaps D is TRBD1 or TRBD2 (7 bases each). The J call could be wrong; TRBJ2-7 is a better fit for the DNA end. This CDR3 contains 17 residues. Per germline, CDR1 MGHDK and CDR2 SYGVNS. The CDR3 is CASSDWQGGLKGREQYF. CDR3 DNA: TGTGCCAGCAGTGATTGGCAGGGGGGACTAAAGGGGCGCGAGCAGTACTTC.

The V call is TRBV2, the J call TRBJ2-1; D possibly uses TRBD1 or TRBD2 (5 bases each). The CDR3 contains 15 residues. Trimming shortened V by 1 base and J by 5 bases, and 12 bases separated the two germline ends. CDR1 and CDR2 (germline): SNHLY, FYNNEI. The CDR3 loop is CASSEGSGRNNEQFF. CDR3 sequence (DNA): TGTGCCAGCAGTGAAGGGTCAGGGAGAAACAATGAGCAGTTCTTC.

The chain couples TRBV7-3 to TRBJ2-5, with D hard to call. V was pared by 0 bases and J by 1 base, with 12 bases between. CDR1 and CDR2 (germline): SGHTA, FQGTGA. The length of the CDR3 is 16 residues. In nucleotides, the CDR3 is TGTGCCAGCAGCTTAACAGGGCGTGAACGCCAAGAGACCCAGTACTTC. Amino acid sequence: CASSLTGRERQETQYF. Drawing the rest from reference TRBV7-3 and TRBJ2-5, the complete variable domain is GAGVSQTPSNKVTEKGKYVELRCDPISGHTALYWYRQSLGQGPEFLIYFQGTGAADDSGLPNDRFFAVRPEGSVSTLKIQRTERGDSAVYLCASSLTGRERQETQYFGPGTRLLVL.

This clonotype appeared a few times. J is TRBJ2-7 and V is TRBV6-1, with TRBD1 as a possible D gene (6 bases). The CDR3 has 14 amino acids. From germline, CDR1 is MNHNS and CDR2 SASEGT. Trimming removed 4 bases from V and 1 base from J, with 11 bases in between. The CDR3 here is CASSGGDTSYEQYF. For the CDR3, the DNA is TGTGCCAGCAGTGGAGGGGACACGTCCTACGAGCAGTACTTC.

The chain uses TRBV7-2 and TRBJ2-1, with 7 bases that match TRBD1. The CDR3 has 14 amino acids. V shed 5 bases, J shed 13 bases, and the junction held 14 bases outside the gene matches. CDR1 is SGHTA, CDR2 FQGNSA, per germline. The CDR3 DNA sequence: TGTGCCAGCAGCCCGCTAATGCAGGGACAGACCCAGTTCTTC. It yields the protein CASSPLMQGQTQFF.

This clonotype occurred a few times. The chain has TRBV25-1 and TRBJ1-2; no firm D call. There are 13 residues in the CDR3. V lost 3 bases to trimming and J lost 5 bases, with 10 bases between them. Germline values: CDR1 MGHDK, CDR2 SYGVNS. CDR3: CASSEVTAYGYTF. In DNA, the CDR3 is TGTGCCAGCAGTGAGGTGACTGCATATGGCTACACCTTC.

The rearrangement joins TRBV5-1 to TRBJ2-7; TRBD2 matches at 11 bases. CDR1 is SGHRS and CDR2 is YFSETQ in the germline V gene. With V trimmed by 0 bases and J by 5 bases, 16 bases remained unmatched. This CDR3 has 19 residues. CDR3 protein: CASSLAPKDTSGSRHEQYF. The CDR3 nucleotides are TGCGCCAGCAGCTTGGCCCCGAAGGATACTAGCGGGAGTAGGCACGAGCAGTACTTC.

The chain combines TRBV6-6 with TRBJ2-5; 8 bases align to TRBD1. With V trimmed by 2 bases and J by 2 bases, 7 bases remained unmatched. Germline V gene lookup returns CDR1 MNHNY and CDR2 SVGAGI (reference sequence). This CDR3 is built from 16 residues. The CDR3 here is CASSYPKTGVQETQYF. DNA of the CDR3: TGTGCCAGCAGTTACCCAAAGACAGGGGTACAAGAGACCCAGTACTTC.

This clonotype has at least ten counts. This rearrangement joins TRBV6-5 to TRBJ2-7; 9 bases fit TRBD2. Germline V CDR1 and CDR2: MNHEY, SVGAGI. V was clipped by 6 bases and J by 3 bases; unmatched bases: 6. CDR3 length equals 14 residues. CDR3 in amino acids: CASSPGTSSYEQYF. Here the CDR3 DNA reads TGTGCCAGCAGCCCAGGGACTAGCAGCTACGAGCAGTACTTC.

The J gene is TRBJ2-7, the V gene TRBV2; 7 bases line up with TRBD2. Germline CDR1 reads SNHLY; CDR2 reads FYNNEI. The V gene end was trimmed by 8 bases and the J gene end by 0 bases; junction bases not matched to a gene: 4. The CDR3 spans 13 residues. The CDR3 region is CASDGTNSYEQYF. CDR3 nucleotide sequence: TGTGCCAGCGATGGGACTAACTCCTACGAGCAGTACTTC.

This clonotype was counted a few times. This chain links TRBV27 with TRBJ2-4; TRBD1 matches at 9 bases. The end of the DNA is better explained by TRBJ2-7, so the J call may be wrong. Germline V lookup: CDR1 MNHEY, CDR2 SMNVEV (reference sequence). This CDR3 contains 14 residues. The CDR3 DNA is TGTGCCAGCAGTCCTGGGACAGGGTTCTCCGAGCAGTACTTC. Its protein is CASSPGTGFSEQYF.

This clonotype appeared a single time. This rearrangement joins TRBV2 to TRBJ2-5; 8 nucleotides agree with TRBD1. This CDR3 has 15 residues. CDR1 SNHLY and CDR2 FYNNEI come from the germline V gene. Losses at the gene ends were 6 bases for V and 0 bases for J; bases not matched to a gene: 6. The CDR3 is CASRGDRTNQETQYF. DNA of the CDR3: TGTGCCAGCAGGGGGGACAGGACAAACCAAGAGACCCAGTACTTC.

Only a few counts were recorded for this clonotype. The V call is TRBV18, the J call TRBJ2-5; 8 bases fit TRBD2. Germline CDR1 reads KGHSH; CDR2 reads LQKENI. V was clipped by 2 bases and J by 4 bases; unmatched bases: 12. CDR3 length equals 17 residues. CDR3 sequence: CASSPEIAGLLAETQYF. The CDR3 region has the DNA TGTGCCAGCTCACCAGAGATAGCGGGATTGCTGGCAGAGACCCAGTACTTC. The full variable domain, in which reference TRBV18 and TRBJ2-5 provide the parts outside the CDR3, is NAGVMQNPRHLVRRRGQEARLRCSPMKGHSHVYWYRQLPEEGLKFMVYLQKENIIDESGMPKERFSAEFPKEGPSILRIQQVVRGDSAAYFCASSPEIAGLLAETQYFGPGTRLLVL.

The genes are TRBV20-1 and TRBJ2-3; D is perhaps TRBD1 (6 bases). The CDR3 consists of 14 residues. Trimming pared 5 bases from V and 6 bases from J, leaving 18 bases between. The germline CDR1 and CDR2 sequences are DFQATT and SNEGSKA (reference sequence). The CDR3: CSAPRTDRPDTQYF. The CDR3 region has the DNA TGCAGTGCTCCCCGAACCGACAGGCCCGATACGCAGTATTTT.

This sequence joins TRBV2 and TRBJ1-2; 8 bases match TRBD1. The CDR3 has 15 amino acids. V shed 4 bases, J shed 8 bases, and the junction held 12 bases outside the gene matches. The germline CDR1 and CDR2 sequences are SNHLY and FYNNEI. The CDR3 bases are TGTGCCAGCAGTGTCAACACTCAGGGGGCCCAAGGCTACACCTTC. This gives the protein CASSVNTQGAQGYTF.

The chain has TRBV7-8 and TRBJ2-3; TRBD1 might be the D (7 bases). Germline CDR1 SGHVS, CDR2 FQNEAQ. With 5 bases removed from V and 2 bases from J, the gap between germline ends came to 11 bases. The CDR3 length is 14 residues. The CDR3 region is CASSRGTVTDTQYF. DNA of the CDR3: TGTGCCAGCAGCCGCGGGACAGTCACAGATACGCAGTATTTT.

The V gene is TRBV4-2, the J gene TRBJ2-1; D may be TRBD2 (6 bases). Trimming cost V 2 bases and J 15 bases, with 17 bases left between them. The CDR3 has 13 residues. Per germline, CDR1 LGHNA and CDR2 YNFKEQ. CDR3 sequence: CASSQQNLAAVFF. The CDR3 DNA is TGTGCCAGCAGCCAACAAAACTTAGCGGCTGTGTTCTTC.